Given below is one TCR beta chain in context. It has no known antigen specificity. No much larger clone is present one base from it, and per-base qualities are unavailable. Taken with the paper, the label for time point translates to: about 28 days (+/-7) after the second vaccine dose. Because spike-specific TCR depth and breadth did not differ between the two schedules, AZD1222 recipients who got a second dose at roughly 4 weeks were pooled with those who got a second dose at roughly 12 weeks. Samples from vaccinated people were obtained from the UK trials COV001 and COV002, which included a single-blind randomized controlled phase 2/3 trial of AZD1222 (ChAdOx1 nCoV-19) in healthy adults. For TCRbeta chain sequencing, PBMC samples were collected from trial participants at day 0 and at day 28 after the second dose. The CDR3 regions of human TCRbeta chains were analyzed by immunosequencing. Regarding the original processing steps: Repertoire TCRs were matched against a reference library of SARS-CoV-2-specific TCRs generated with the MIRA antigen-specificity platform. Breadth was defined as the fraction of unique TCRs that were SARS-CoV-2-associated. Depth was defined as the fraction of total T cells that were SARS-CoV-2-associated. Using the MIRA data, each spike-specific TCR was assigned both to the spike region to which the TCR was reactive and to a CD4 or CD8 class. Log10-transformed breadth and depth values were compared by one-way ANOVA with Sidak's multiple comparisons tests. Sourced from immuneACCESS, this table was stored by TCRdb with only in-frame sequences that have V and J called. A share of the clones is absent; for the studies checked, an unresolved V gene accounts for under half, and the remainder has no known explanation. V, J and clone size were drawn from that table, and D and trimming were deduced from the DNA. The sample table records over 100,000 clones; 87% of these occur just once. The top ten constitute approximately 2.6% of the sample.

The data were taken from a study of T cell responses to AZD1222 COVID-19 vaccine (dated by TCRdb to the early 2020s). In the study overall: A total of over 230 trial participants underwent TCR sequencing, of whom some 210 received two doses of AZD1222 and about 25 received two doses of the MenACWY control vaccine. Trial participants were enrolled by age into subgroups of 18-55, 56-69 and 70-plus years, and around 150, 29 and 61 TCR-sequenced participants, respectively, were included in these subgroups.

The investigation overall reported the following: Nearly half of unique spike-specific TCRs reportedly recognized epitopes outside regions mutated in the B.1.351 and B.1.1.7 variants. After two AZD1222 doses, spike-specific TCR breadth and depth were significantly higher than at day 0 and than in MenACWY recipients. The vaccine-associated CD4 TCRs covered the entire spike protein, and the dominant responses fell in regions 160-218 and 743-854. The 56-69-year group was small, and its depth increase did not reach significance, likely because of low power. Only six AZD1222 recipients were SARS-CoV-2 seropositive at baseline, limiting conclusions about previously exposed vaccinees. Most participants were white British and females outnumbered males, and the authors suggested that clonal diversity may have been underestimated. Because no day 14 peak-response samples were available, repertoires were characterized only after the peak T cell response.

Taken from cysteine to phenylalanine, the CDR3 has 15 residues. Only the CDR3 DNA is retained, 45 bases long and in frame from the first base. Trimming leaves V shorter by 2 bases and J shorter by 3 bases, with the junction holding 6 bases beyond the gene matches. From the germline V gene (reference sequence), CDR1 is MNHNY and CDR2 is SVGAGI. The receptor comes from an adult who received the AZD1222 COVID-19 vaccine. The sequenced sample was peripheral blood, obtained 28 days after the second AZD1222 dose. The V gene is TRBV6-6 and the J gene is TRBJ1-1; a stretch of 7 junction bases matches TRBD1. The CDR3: CASSYRQGGDTEAFF. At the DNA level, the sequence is TGTGCCAGCAGTTACCGACAGGGCGGGGACACTGAAGCTTTCTTT.